This T cell receptor beta chain was captured by sequencing in a study of cytomegalovirus exposure and HLA in healthy donors. In its sample, this clone was seen a few times. V lost 3 bases to trimming and J lost 0 bases; unmatched junction nucleotides: 4. Looked up from germline, CDR1 is SGHKS and CDR2 is YYEKEE (reference sequence). The CDR3 sequence is 15 residues long. Primers: 60 Vbeta forward and 13 Jbeta reverse. The assay was immunoSEQ multiplex PCR, and TCRdb's table has in-frame clones only and misses some. The top ten hold roughly 0.7% of the sample, which has approximately 160,000 clones, about 79% seen once.

The chain employs TRBV5-5 and TRBJ1-1, with TRBD1 matching over 8 bases. Input material: PBMCs. The TCR comes from a male donor in good health and CMV-seronegative. CDR3: CASSYGQGVNTEAFF. The CDR3 nucleotides read TGTGCCAGCAGCTACGGACAGGGCGTGAACACTGAAGCTTTCTTT.